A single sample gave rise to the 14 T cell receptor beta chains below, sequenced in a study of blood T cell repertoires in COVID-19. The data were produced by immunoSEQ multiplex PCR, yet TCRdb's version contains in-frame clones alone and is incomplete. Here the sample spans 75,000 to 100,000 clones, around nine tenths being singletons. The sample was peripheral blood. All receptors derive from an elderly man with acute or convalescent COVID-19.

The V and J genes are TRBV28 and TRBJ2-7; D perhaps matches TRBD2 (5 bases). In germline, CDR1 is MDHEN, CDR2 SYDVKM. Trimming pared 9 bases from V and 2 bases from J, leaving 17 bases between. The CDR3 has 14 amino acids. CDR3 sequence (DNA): TGTGCCAGTAAAAGCTCACTAGTAACCTACGAGCAGTACTTC. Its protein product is CASKSSLVTYEQYF.

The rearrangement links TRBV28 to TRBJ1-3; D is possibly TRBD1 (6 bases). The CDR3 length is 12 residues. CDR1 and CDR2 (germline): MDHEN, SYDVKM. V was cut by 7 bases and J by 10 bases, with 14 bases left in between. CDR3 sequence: CASKGVARTIYF. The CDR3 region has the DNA TGTGCCAGCAAGGGGGTAGCGAGGACCATATATTTT.

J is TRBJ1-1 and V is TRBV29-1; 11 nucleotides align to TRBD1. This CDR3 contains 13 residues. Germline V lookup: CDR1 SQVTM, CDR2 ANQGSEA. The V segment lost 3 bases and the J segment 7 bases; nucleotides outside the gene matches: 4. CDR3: CSVEGQGVGEAFF. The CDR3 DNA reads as TGCAGCGTTGAGGGACAGGGGGTAGGTGAAGCTTTCTTT.

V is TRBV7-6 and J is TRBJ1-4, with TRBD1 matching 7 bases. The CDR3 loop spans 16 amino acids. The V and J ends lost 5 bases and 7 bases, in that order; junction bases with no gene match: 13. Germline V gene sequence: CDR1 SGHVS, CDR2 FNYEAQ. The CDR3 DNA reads TGTGCCAGCAGCCGAGGGGAGACAGGGCCGGTTGAAAAACTGTTTTTT. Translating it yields CASSRGETGPVEKLFF.

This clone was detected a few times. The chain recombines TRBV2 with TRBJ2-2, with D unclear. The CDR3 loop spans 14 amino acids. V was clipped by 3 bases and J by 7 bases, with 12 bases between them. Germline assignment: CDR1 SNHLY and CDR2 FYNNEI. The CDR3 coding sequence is TGTGCCAGCAGTGAGTCAATGGTCAGCGGGGAGCTGTTTTTT. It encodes CASSESMVSGELFF. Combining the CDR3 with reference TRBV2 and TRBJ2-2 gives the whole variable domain EPEVTQTPSHQVTQMGQEVILRCVPISNHLYFYWYRQILGQKVEFLVSFYNNEISEKSEIFDDQFSVERPDGSNFTLKIRSTKLEDSAMYFCASSESMVSGELFFGEGSRLTVL.

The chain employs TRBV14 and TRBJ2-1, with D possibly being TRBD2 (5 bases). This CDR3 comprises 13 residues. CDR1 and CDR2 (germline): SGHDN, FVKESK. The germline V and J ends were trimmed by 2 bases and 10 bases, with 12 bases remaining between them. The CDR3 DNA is TGTGCCAGCAGCCAACCGGGAAGACTGGAGCAGTTCTTC. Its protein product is CASSQPGRLEQFF.

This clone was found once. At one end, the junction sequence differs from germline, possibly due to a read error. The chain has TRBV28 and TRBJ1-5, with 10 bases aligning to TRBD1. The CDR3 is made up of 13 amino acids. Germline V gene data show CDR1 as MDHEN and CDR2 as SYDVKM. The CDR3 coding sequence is TGCGGGCTCGGACAGGGGGTAGGTCAGCCCCAGCATTTT. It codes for CGLGQGVGQPQHF. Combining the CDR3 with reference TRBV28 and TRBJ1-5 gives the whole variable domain DVKVTQSSRYLVKRTGEKVFLECVQDMDHENMFWYRQDPGLGLRLIYFSYDVKMKEKGDIPEGYSVSREKKERFSLILESASTNQTSMYLCGLGQGVGQPQHFGDGTRLSIL.

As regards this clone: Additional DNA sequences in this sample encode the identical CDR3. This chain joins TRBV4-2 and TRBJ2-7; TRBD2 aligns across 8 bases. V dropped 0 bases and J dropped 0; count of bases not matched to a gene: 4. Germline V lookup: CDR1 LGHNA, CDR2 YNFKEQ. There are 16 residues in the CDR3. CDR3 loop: CASSQEETSGSYEQYF. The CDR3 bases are TGTGCCAGCAGCCAAGAAGAAACTAGCGGCTCCTACGAGCAGTACTTC.

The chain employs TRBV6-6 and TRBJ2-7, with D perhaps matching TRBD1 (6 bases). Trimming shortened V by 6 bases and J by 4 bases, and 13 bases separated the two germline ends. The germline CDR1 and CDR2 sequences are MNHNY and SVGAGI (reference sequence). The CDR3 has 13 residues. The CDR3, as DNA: TGTGCCAGCAGCCCGGGACAAGTTTACGAGCAGTACTTC. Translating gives CASSPGQVYEQYF.

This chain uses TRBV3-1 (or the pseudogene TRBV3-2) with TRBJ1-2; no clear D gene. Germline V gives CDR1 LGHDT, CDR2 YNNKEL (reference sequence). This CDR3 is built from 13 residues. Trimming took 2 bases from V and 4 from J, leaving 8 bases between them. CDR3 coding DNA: TGTGCCAGCAGCCAACAGTCCACCTATGGCTACACCTTC. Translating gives CASSQQSTYGYTF.

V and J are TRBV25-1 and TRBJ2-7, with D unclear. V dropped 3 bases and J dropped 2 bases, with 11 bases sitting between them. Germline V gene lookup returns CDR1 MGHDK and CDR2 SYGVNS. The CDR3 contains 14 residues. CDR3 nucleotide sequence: TGTGCCAGCAGTGATTATATAGTACCCTACGAGCAGTACTTC. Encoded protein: CASSDYIVPYEQYF.

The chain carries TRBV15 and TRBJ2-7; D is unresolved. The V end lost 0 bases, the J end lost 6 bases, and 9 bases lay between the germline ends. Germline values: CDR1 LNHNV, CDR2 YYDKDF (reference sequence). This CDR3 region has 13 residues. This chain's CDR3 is CATSREARTEQYF. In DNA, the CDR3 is TGTGCCACCAGCAGAGAGGCTCGCACCGAGCAGTACTTC.

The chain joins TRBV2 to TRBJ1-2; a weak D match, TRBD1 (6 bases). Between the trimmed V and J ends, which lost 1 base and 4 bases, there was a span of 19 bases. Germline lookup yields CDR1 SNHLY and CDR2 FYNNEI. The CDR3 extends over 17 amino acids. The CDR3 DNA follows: TGTGCCAGCAGTGAAGGGACAGCCCAGAATAAGGGCTATGGCTACACCTTC. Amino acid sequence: CASSEGTAQNKGYGYTF.

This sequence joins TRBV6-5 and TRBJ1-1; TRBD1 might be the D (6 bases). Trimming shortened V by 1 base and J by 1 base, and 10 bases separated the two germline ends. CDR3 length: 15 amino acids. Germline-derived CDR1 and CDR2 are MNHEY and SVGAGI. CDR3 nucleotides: TGTGCCAGCAGTTACTTGGCAGGGGCGAACACTGAAGCTTTCTTT. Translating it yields CASSYLAGANTEAFF.